This is a list of T cell receptor beta chains from one sample in a study of identical twins. TCRdb reprocessed the 5' RACE reads with MiXCR, giving one entry per CDR3 protein. This sample has around 570,000 distinct CDR3 sequences, with more than 9% found just once. These data are also associated with another study on yellow fever vaccine responses in identical twins.

Sequencing was performed on PBMCs. Receptors were obtained from a woman younger than 35 in good health. Both conserved end residues are trimmed from each CDR3.

V gene: TRBV12-3/TRBV12-4; J gene: TRBJ2-7; CDR3 protein: ASTNLTGRFGYEQY
V gene: TRBV10-3; J gene: TRBJ2-7; CDR3 protein: AISEYRDGRYEQY
V gene: TRBV6-6; J gene: TRBJ2-5; CDR3 protein: ASSYGAETQY
V gene: TRBV20-1; J gene: TRBJ2-2; CDR3 protein: SARLAGQNTGELF
V gene: TRBV12-3/TRBV12-4; J gene: TRBJ2-2; CDR3 protein: ASSLRTGGTGELF
V gene: TRBV27; J gene: TRBJ1-2; CDR3 protein: ASCSNRVNGYT
V gene: TRBV2; J gene: TRBJ1-2; CDR3 protein: AISRRDRINYGYT
V gene: TRBV28; J gene: TRBJ2-5; CDR3 protein: ASSRRGRTGPETQY
V gene: TRBV11-2; J gene: TRBJ2-4; CDR3 protein: ASSLDRLTDTLGNIQY
V gene: TRBV7-3; J gene: TRBJ2-2; CDR3 protein: ASSIGQLSGELF
V gene: TRBV19; J gene: TRBJ2-1; CDR3 protein: ASSTTGGFINEQF
V gene: TRBV5-1; J gene: TRBJ2-7; CDR3 protein: ASSASGGTFYEQY